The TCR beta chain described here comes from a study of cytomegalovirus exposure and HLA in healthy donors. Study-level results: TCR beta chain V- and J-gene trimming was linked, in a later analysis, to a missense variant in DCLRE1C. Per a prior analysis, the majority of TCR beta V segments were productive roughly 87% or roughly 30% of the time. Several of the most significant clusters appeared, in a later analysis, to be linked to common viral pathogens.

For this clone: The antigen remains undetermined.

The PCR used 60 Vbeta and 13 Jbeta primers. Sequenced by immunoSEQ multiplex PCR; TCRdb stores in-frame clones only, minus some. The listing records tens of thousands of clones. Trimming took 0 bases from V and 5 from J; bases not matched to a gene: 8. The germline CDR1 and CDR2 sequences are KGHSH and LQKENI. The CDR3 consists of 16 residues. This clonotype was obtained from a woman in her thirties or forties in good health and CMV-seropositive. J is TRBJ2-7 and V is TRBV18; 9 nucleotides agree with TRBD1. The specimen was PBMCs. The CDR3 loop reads CASSPPKTGGGNEQYF. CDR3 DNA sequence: TGTGCCAGCTCACCACCGAAGACAGGGGGAGGCAACGAGCAGTACTTC.